This is a list of T cell receptor beta chains from one sample in a study of cytotoxic CD8 clonotypes in ibrutinib-treated CLL. The repertoire was sequenced with immunoSEQ multiplex PCR; TCRdb's copy has only in-frame clones and lacks some. There are about 200,000 clones in the sample; just over 70% occur only once, and 5.9% lies in the top ten. The sample was PBMCs, taken after 12 months of ibrutinib treatment. The receptors here all came from a human donor with chronic lymphocytic leukemia. Both conserved end residues are part of each CDR3. D genes are given only for firm matches. Expanded clones are given a class, and other clones once, few, many or no size at all.

d_call: -; clone_size: -; v_call: TRBV7-2; j_call: TRBJ2-3; cdr3_nt: TGTGCCAGCAGCCCAGGAATAGTGACGCAGTATTTT; cdr3_aa: CASSPGIVTQYF
d_call: -; clone_size: -; v_call: TRBV28; j_call: TRBJ1-2; cdr3_nt: TGTGCCAGCAGTTCTGGGGATGGCTATGGCTACACCTTC; cdr3_aa: CASSSGDGYGYTF
d_call: -; clone_size: -; v_call: TRBV12-5; j_call: TRBJ2-3; cdr3_nt: TGTGCTAGTGGTTTGAGAGGGATCACAGATACGCAGTATTTT; cdr3_aa: CASGLRGITDTQYF
d_call: -; clone_size: -; v_call: TRBV10-3; j_call: TRBJ2-7; cdr3_nt: TGTGCCATCAGGCCGGTCGGGGGCAAAAACTACGAGCAGTACTTC; cdr3_aa: CAIRPVGGKNYEQYF
d_call: TRBD2; clone_size: few; v_call: TRBV7-2; j_call: TRBJ2-5; cdr3_nt: TGTGCCAGCAGCTCGTGGACTAGCCCAGAGACCCAGTACTTC; cdr3_aa: CASSSWTSPETQYF
d_call: -; clone_size: few; v_call: TRBV28; j_call: TRBJ2-6; cdr3_nt: TGTGCCAGCAGCCCTTCGGGTATCCAGGCCAACGTCCTGACTTTC; cdr3_aa: CASSPSGIQANVLTF
d_call: TRBD1; clone_size: few; v_call: TRBV5-1; j_call: TRBJ1-1; cdr3_nt: TGCGCCAGCAGCTTGGAACAGGGGACCATCGTGAACACTGAAGCTTTCTTT; cdr3_aa: CASSLEQGTIVNTEAFF
d_call: -; clone_size: -; v_call: TRBV7-2; j_call: TRBJ2-3; cdr3_nt: TGTGCCAGCAGCTTCCAAAAGCGGAGCACAGATACGCAGTATTTT; cdr3_aa: CASSFQKRSTDTQYF
d_call: -; clone_size: -; v_call: TRBV6-1; j_call: TRBJ2-7; cdr3_nt: TGTGCCAGCAGGGTGGGGGGCGTAAAGTACGAGCAGTACTTC; cdr3_aa: CASRVGGVKYEQYF
d_call: -; clone_size: -; v_call: TRBV13; j_call: TRBJ1-1; cdr3_nt: TGTGCCAGCAGCTTATGGGCTACGAACACTGAAGCTTTCTTT; cdr3_aa: CASSLWATNTEAFF
d_call: -; clone_size: -; v_call: TRBV20-1; j_call: TRBJ1-2; cdr3_nt: TGCAGTGCTTCGGGTCCTGGCTACACCTTC; cdr3_aa: CSASGPGYTF
d_call: -; clone_size: -; v_call: TRBV15; j_call: TRBJ1-5; cdr3_nt: TGTGCCACCGGGGGGAGCCAGCCCCAGCATTTT; cdr3_aa: CATGGSQPQHF
d_call: -; clone_size: -; v_call: TRBV13; j_call: TRBJ2-7; cdr3_nt: TGTGCCAGCAGCTTAGGTGGCGAGCAGTACTTC; cdr3_aa: CASSLGGEQYF
d_call: -; clone_size: -; v_call: TRBV29-1; j_call: TRBJ2-1; cdr3_nt: TGCAGCGTTGTTTGGGGGCGCCCCTCAAGCTCCTACAATGAGCAGTTCTTC; cdr3_aa: CSVVWGRPSSSYNEQFF
d_call: -; clone_size: -; v_call: TRBV4-3; j_call: TRBJ2-3; cdr3_nt: TGCGCCAGCAGCCAAGACGCCCAGCCTAGCACAGATACGCAGTATTTT; cdr3_aa: CASSQDAQPSTDTQYF
d_call: TRBD2; clone_size: -; v_call: TRBV19; j_call: TRBJ2-5; cdr3_nt: TGTGCCAGTAGTATGTTAGCGGGGTACCAAGAGACCCAGTACTTC; cdr3_aa: CASSMLAGYQETQYF
d_call: -; clone_size: few; v_call: TRBV5-1; j_call: TRBJ1-1; cdr3_nt: TGCGCCAGCAGCTTGTCAGGGTCGGTGTACACTGAAGCTTTCTTT; cdr3_aa: CASSLSGSVYTEAFF
d_call: -; clone_size: -; v_call: TRBV2; j_call: TRBJ2-3; cdr3_nt: TGTGCCAGCAGTGACCAGTTTCGCAAACACGATACGCAGTATTTT; cdr3_aa: CASSDQFRKHDTQYF
d_call: TRBD1; clone_size: -; v_call: TRBV13; j_call: TRBJ2-7; cdr3_nt: TGTGCCTCCTCACAGGGGGCCGGGTACGAGCAGTACTTC; cdr3_aa: CASSQGAGYEQYF
d_call: -; clone_size: -; v_call: TRBV5-1; j_call: TRBJ1-4; cdr3_nt: TGCGCCAGCAGCCCGGGTTCCGGGGGAAATGAAAAACTGTTTTTT; cdr3_aa: CASSPGSGGNEKLFF
d_call: -; clone_size: -; v_call: TRBV18; j_call: TRBJ1-3; cdr3_nt: TGTGCCAGCTCACAGTCAGGGCCGAACACCATATATTTT; cdr3_aa: CASSQSGPNTIYF
d_call: -; clone_size: -; v_call: TRBV30; j_call: TRBJ1-3; cdr3_nt: TGTGCCTGGAGTTCCGGGGCCGGTGGAAACACCATATATTTT; cdr3_aa: CAWSSGAGGNTIYF
d_call: -; clone_size: -; v_call: TRBV6-5; j_call: TRBJ1-6; cdr3_nt: TGTGCCAGCAGGGGCACTAATAATTCACCCCTCCACTTT; cdr3_aa: CASRGTNNSPLHF
d_call: TRBD2; clone_size: -; v_call: TRBV19; j_call: TRBJ2-1; cdr3_nt: TGTGCCAGTAGTACCCGCGGGAGTAGTTTCGATGAGCAGTTCTTC; cdr3_aa: CASSTRGSSFDEQFF
d_call: TRBD2; clone_size: -; v_call: TRBV6-6; j_call: TRBJ2-1; cdr3_nt: TGTGCCAGCAGACCCGGGACTAGCGGCAATGAGCAGTTCTTC; cdr3_aa: CASRPGTSGNEQFF
d_call: -; clone_size: -; v_call: TRBV5-1; j_call: TRBJ2-7; cdr3_nt: TGCGCCAGCAGCCCGACCGGACAGAACTACGAGCAGTACTTC; cdr3_aa: CASSPTGQNYEQYF
d_call: -; clone_size: once; v_call: TRBV18; j_call: TRBJ2-2; cdr3_nt: TGTGCCAGCTCACCGGGGCCTACGAACACCGGGGAGCTGTTTTTT; cdr3_aa: CASSPGPTNTGELFF
d_call: TRBD1; clone_size: -; v_call: TRBV30; j_call: TRBJ1-1; cdr3_nt: TGTGCCTGGAGTGGGGACAGGCCTGAAGCTTTCTTT; cdr3_aa: CAWSGDRPEAFF
d_call: -; clone_size: -; v_call: TRBV29-1; j_call: TRBJ1-1; cdr3_nt: TGCAGCGTTGATAGACAGAACCGATTATTT; cdr3_aa: CSVDRQNRLF